The clone carrying this T cell receptor (beta chain) was picked up many times. The germline gives CDR1 MNHEY, CDR2 SVGEGT. Trimming took off 5 bases at V and 2 bases at J, with 10 bases between the two ends. This CDR3 is 14 amino acids long. TCRdb re-derived calls from the RT-PCR reads in MiXCR, one entry per CDR3 protein. The repertoire includes hundreds of thousands of distinct CDR3 sequences, approximately 14% of them detected once, and roughly 12% sits in the top ten. The data were obtained in a study of response to subunit inactivated influenza vaccine. This clonotype was obtained from a man aged 45-65 years who received an inactivated influenza vaccine. The source material was PBMCs from blood, sampled 11 to 12 days after vaccination. The gene calls are TRBV6-2 or TRBV6-3 and TRBJ1-5; tentatively, D is TRBD1 (5 bases). CDR3 residues: CASSMGQGNQPQHF. Here the CDR3 DNA reads TGTGCCAGCAGTATGGGGCAGGGCAATCAGCCCCAGCATTTT.